One and the same sample provided the 22 T cell receptor beta chains below, sequenced in a study of human T cells and chemical hapten exposure. Regarding time point: patch test 2, 6 weeks after DPC sensitization. Treatment noted: therapeutic diphenylcyclopropenone sensitization with weekly scalp DPC. MiXCR, run by TCRdb on the RACE reads, gives a single entry per CDR3 protein. There are approximately 89,000 distinct CDR3 sequences in the sample; about 6.3% occur only once, and approximately 1.2% lies in the top ten. The sample was whole blood, taken in connection with sensitization to the hapten diphenylcyclopropenone (DPC). Every receptor here comes from a woman aged 30 to 39 with alopecia areata. Some clones in this sample may be carry-over from other donors' samples.

V is TRBV6-6 and J is TRBJ2-2; 8 bases are a match to TRBD2. J gave up 1 base and V 4 bases, and 5 bases lay outside the gene matches. The CDR3 consists of 16 residues. CDR1 and CDR2 (germline): MNHNY, SVGAGI (reference sequence). The CDR3 loop is CASSSRAGVNTGELFF. CDR3 bases: TGTGCCAGCAGTTCCCGAGCGGGGGTGAACACCGGGGAGCTGTTTTTT.

This chain connects TRBV20-1 to TRBJ1-2; D is undetermined. The CDR3 is made up of 14 amino acids. Germline values: CDR1 DFQATT, CDR2 SNEGSKA (reference sequence). With 0 bases removed from V and 2 bases from J, the gap between germline ends came to 10 bases. The CDR3 loop reads CSARDTRVNYGYTF. CDR3 sequence (DNA): TGCAGTGCTAGAGATACGAGGGTCAACTATGGCTACACCTTC.

The chain couples TRBV3-1 to TRBJ1-2; D remains unclear. V lost 3 bases, J lost 4 bases, and 9 bases lay in between. The CDR3 is made up of 13 amino acids. The germline gives CDR1 LGHDT, CDR2 YNNKEL (reference sequence). The CDR3 DNA follows: TGTGCCAGCAGCCAGGAGGCCCCCTATGGCTACACCTTC. Translated: CASSQEAPYGYTF.

Many counts were recorded for this clonotype. This chain links TRBV29-1 with TRBJ1-1; perhaps TRBD1 as D (5 bases). Germline V gene lookup returns CDR1 SQVTM and CDR2 ANQGSEA. V gave up 4 bases and J gave up 7 bases, with 10 bases separating them. This CDR3 is built from 11 residues. In DNA, the CDR3 is TGCAGCGTTGTCCGGGGCAGTGAAGCTTTCTTT. Translating gives CSVVRGSEAFF.

This clonotype has just a few counts. This chain joins TRBV5-1 and TRBJ1-5; the D gene is possibly TRBD1 (5 bases). V was clipped by 5 bases and J by 4 bases, with 10 bases between them. The germline CDR1 and CDR2 sequences are SGHRS and YFSETQ. This CDR3 contains 13 residues. CDR3 protein: CASSEGQNQPQHF. DNA for the CDR3: TGCGCCAGCAGTGAGGGGCAAAATCAGCCCCAGCATTTT.

This chain joins TRBV6-6 and TRBJ1-2; 9 bases fit TRBD1. CDR3 length: 18 residues. Losses at the gene ends were 0 bases for V and 4 bases for J; bases not matched to a gene: 12. Germline CDR1 is MNHNY and CDR2 is SVGAGI (reference sequence). The CDR3 here is CASSYSTGQGRSSYGYTF. DNA for the CDR3: TGTGCCAGCAGTTACTCGACGGGACAGGGAAGAAGTAGCTATGGCTACACCTTC.

As for this clonotype: A much larger clone sits a single nucleotide away, making a read error possible. The V and J genes are TRBV7-2 and TRBJ1-6; 9 positions agree with TRBD1. The CDR3 extends over 15 amino acids. V shed 4 bases, J shed 13 bases, and the junction held 11 bases outside the gene matches. Germline V CDR1 and CDR2: SGHTA, FQGNSA. CDR3 amino acids: CASSSPDRGGTPLHF. CDR3 DNA: TGTGCCAGCAGCTCCCCGGACAGGGGAGGCACCCCCCTCCACTTT.

This clonotype has a count of ten or more. This rearrangement joins TRBV29-1 to TRBJ2-3; D is perhaps TRBD2 (6 bases). Germline CDR1 reads SQVTM; CDR2 reads ANQGSEA. The CDR3 is 14 amino acids. The ends were cut back, 2 bases at V and 1 base at J, with 10 bases in the middle. CDR3 bases: TGCAGCGTTGAACGGGGGATAGGCACAGATACGCAGTATTTT. Protein sequence: CSVERGIGTDTQYF.

At least ten counts were recorded for this clonotype. This chain uses TRBV20-1 with TRBJ1-1, with D tentatively TRBD1 (5 bases). In germline, CDR1 is DFQATT, CDR2 SNEGSKA (reference sequence). V lost 0 bases to trimming and J lost 0 bases, with 14 bases between them. The CDR3 contains 16 residues. CDR3 residues: CSARDQRGGLNTEAFF. Here the CDR3 DNA reads TGCAGTGCTAGAGATCAGAGGGGAGGACTGAACACTGAAGCTTTCTTT.

About this clonotype itself: This may arise from a read error, as a much more abundant clone is one base away. The genes are TRBV5-6 and TRBJ2-1, with TRBD1 identical over 10 bases. J was trimmed by 6 bases and V by 4 bases; bases with no gene match: 7. Germline V gene sequence: CDR1 SGHDT, CDR2 YYEEEE. CDR3 size: 15 residues. The CDR3 DNA reads TGTGCCAGCAGCCCCCGGGACAGGGGTCGCAATGAGCAGTTCTTC. Its translation: CASSPRDRGRNEQFF.

This clonotype was seen repeatedly, ten times or more. The chain couples TRBV2 to TRBJ2-5; TRBD2 is a possible D gene (6 bases). In germline, CDR1 is SNHLY, CDR2 FYNNEI. V was trimmed by 8 bases and J by 5 bases, leaving 21 bases between them. The CDR3 is 15 amino acids. CDR3: CASEMGLPISETQYF. In DNA form, the CDR3 reads TGTGCCAGCGAGATGGGACTCCCTATCTCGGAGACCCAGTACTTC.

Ten or more counts support this clonotype. The chain combines TRBV6-5 with TRBJ2-5, with D perhaps being TRBD1 or TRBD2 (5 bases each). The CDR3 runs to 14 residues. V was cut by 1 base and J by 5 bases, with 11 bases left in between. CDR1 and CDR2 (germline): MNHEY, SVGAGI. Here the CDR3 reads CASSYWGRQETQYF. CDR3 coding DNA: TGTGCCAGCAGTTACTGGGGACGTCAGGAGACCCAGTACTTC.

The rearrangement links TRBV7-2 to TRBJ1-1; tentatively, D is TRBD1 (5 bases). Germline V gene data show CDR1 as SGHTA and CDR2 as FQGNSA. The V gene lost 1 base and the J gene lost 6 bases, with 12 bases spanning the gap. The CDR3 runs 14 residues. CDR3 bases: TGTGCCAGCAGCTTAGGTTGGGGGGGGGCTGAAGCTTTCTTT. It yields the protein CASSLGWGGAEAFF.

The chain combines TRBV24-1 with TRBJ1-1, with 7 nucleotides matching TRBD1. The CDR3 is made up of 16 amino acids. V trimming: 10 bases; J trimming: 1 base; junction bases outside the gene matches: 14. Per germline, CDR1 KGHDR and CDR2 SFDVKD. CDR3 DNA: TGTGCCACGGCATTGGGACAGTTGATGACGAACACTGAAGCTTTCTTT. Amino acid sequence: CATALGQLMTNTEAFF.

This clonotype is deemed medium-sized. This sequence joins TRBV7-3 and TRBJ2-3; no clear D gene. There are 16 residues in the CDR3. The V and J ends lost 0 bases and 3 bases respectively, with 13 bases between them. Germline lookup yields CDR1 SGHTA and CDR2 FQGTGA. The CDR3 spells CASSLTPPGQTDTQYF. In DNA, the CDR3 is TGTGCCAGCAGCTTAACCCCCCCTGGCCAGACAGATACGCAGTATTTT.

This clonotype occurred many times. The V call is TRBV2, the J call TRBJ1-5; 9 bases agree with TRBD1. J gave up 2 bases and V 5 bases, and 4 bases lay outside the gene matches. CDR1 is SNHLY and CDR2 is FYNNEI in the germline V gene. The CDR3 extends over 15 amino acids. CDR3 DNA: TGTGCCAGCAGTTGGGGACAGGGCGGCAATCAGCCCCAGCATTTT. Translated, it gives CASSWGQGGNQPQHF.

Many counts were recorded for this clonotype. The V call is TRBV18, the J call TRBJ2-7, with D tentatively TRBD2 (5 bases). Trimming took 3 bases from V and 3 from J, leaving 15 bases between them. This CDR3 region has 15 residues. Germline lookup yields CDR1 KGHSH and CDR2 LQKENI. The CDR3 region has the DNA TGTGCCAGCTCACCTCCGAGGACGGGGTACTACGAGCAGTACTTC. Its protein product is CASSPPRTGYYEQYF.

This clonotype was seen only a few times. The chain links TRBV27 to TRBJ1-5, with unresolved D. Germline V gives CDR1 MNHEY, CDR2 SMNVEV (reference sequence). V shed 6 bases and J shed 5 bases, with 11 bases lying between them. The CDR3 has 13 amino acids. CDR3 in DNA: TGTGCCAGCAGAAAAACCCCCTATCAGCCCCAGCATTTT. Its translation is CASRKTPYQPQHF.

This clonotype was counted only a few times. One base away lies a much larger clone, so this may be a sequencing read error. V and J are TRBV29-1 and TRBJ1-3; D not resolved. CDR3 size: 11 residues. The germline V and J ends were trimmed by 2 bases and 2 bases, with 1 base remaining between them. Germline V gives CDR1 SQVTM, CDR2 ANQGSEA. The CDR3 sequence is CSVETGNTIYF. The CDR3 DNA follows: TGCAGCGTTGAAACTGGAAACACCATATATTTT.

V gene TRBV6-2 or TRBV6-3 combines with J gene TRBJ1-1, with D maybe TRBD1 (6 bases). V lost 0 bases, J lost 3 bases, and 17 bases lay in between. The germline CDR1 and CDR2 sequences are MNHEY and SVGEGT. The CDR3 length is 17 residues. CDR3 DNA: TGTGCCAGCAGTTACTCGATTGAACAGGGATGGGACACTGAAGCTTTCTTT. Translation gives CASSYSIEQGWDTEAFF.

This clonotype was observed many times. A much larger clone differs from this one at a single base, so this may be a read error. J is TRBJ1-5 and V is TRBV28, with D unclear. Germline-derived CDR1 and CDR2 are MDHEN and SYDVKM. The CDR3 spans 12 residues. The CDR3 sequence: CASTGRNQPQNF. As DNA, the CDR3 is TGTGCCAGCACTGGCCGTAATCAGCCCCAGAATTTT.

This clonotype was seen repeatedly, ten times or more. This chain connects TRBV5-1 to TRBJ2-5, with D possibly matching TRBD1 (5 bases). CDR1 is SGHRS, CDR2 YFSETQ, per germline. The CDR3 totals 13 residues. V was pared by 0 bases and J by 7 bases, with 10 bases between. CDR3 sequence reads: CASSLEGAGTQYF. The DNA of the CDR3 is TGCGCCAGCAGCTTGGAAGGGGCCGGGACCCAGTACTTC.